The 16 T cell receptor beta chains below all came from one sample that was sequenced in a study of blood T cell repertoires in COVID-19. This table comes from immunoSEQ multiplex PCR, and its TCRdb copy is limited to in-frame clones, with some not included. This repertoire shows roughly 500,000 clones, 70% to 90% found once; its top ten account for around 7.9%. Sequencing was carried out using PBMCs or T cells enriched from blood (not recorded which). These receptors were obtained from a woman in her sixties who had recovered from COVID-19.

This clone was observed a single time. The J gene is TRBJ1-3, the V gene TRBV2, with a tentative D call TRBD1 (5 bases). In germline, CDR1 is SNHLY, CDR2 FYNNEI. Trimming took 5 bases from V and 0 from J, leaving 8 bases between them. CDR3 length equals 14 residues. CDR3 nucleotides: TGTGCCAGCAGTTCAGGACACTCTGGAAACACCATATATTTT. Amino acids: CASSSGHSGNTIYF. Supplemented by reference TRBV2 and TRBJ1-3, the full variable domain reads EPEVTQTPSHQVTQMGQEVILRCVPISNHLYFYWYRQILGQKVEFLVSFYNNEISEKSEIFDDQFSVERPDGSNFTLKIRSTKLEDSAMYFCASSSGHSGNTIYFGEGSWLTVV.

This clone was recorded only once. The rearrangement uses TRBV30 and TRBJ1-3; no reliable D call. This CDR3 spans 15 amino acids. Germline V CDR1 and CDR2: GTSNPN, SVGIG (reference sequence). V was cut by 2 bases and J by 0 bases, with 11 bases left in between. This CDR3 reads CAWSPPGNSGNTIYF. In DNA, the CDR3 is TGTGCCTGGAGTCCCCCGGGGAACTCTGGAAACACCATATATTTT.

The CDR3 DNA reads TGCGCCAGCAGCTGGGGGACAGGACTCAACACCGGGGAGCTGTTTTTT. Its translation is CASSWGTGLNTGELFF. The chain is built from TRBV5-1 and TRBJ2-2, with 8 bases matching TRBD1. Germline V gene lookup returns CDR1 SGHRS and CDR2 YFSETQ. V shed 3 bases and J 2 bases; nucleotides not matched to a gene: 6. The CDR3 length is 16 residues.

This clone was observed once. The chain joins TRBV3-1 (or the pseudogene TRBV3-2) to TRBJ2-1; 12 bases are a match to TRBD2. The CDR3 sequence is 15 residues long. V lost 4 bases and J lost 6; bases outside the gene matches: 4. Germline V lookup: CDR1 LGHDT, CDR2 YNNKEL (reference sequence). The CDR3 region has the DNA TGTGCCAGCAGCCCCCGACTAGCGGGGGTCAATGAGCAGTTCTTC. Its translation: CASSPRLAGVNEQFF.

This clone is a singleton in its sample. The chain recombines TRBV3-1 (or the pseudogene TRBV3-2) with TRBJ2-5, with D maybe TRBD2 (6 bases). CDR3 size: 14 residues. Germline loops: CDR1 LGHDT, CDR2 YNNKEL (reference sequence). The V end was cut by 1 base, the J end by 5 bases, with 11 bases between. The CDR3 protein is CASSQVRGGETQYF. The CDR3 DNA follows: TGTGCCAGCAGCCAAGTACGTGGGGGGGAGACCCAGTACTTC.

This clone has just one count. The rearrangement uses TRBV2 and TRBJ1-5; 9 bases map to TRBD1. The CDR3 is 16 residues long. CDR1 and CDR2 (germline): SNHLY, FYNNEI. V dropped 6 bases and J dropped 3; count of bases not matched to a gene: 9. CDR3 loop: CASRKGQGINNQPQHF. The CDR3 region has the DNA TGTGCCAGCAGGAAAGGACAGGGGATTAACAATCAGCCCCAGCATTTT.

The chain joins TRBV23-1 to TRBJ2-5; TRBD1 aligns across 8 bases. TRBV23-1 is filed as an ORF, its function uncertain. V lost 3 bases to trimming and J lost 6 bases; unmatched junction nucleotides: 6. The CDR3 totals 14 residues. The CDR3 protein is CASSQRQGPKTQYF. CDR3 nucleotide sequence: TGCGCCAGCAGTCAGCGACAGGGGCCAAAGACCCAGTACTTC.

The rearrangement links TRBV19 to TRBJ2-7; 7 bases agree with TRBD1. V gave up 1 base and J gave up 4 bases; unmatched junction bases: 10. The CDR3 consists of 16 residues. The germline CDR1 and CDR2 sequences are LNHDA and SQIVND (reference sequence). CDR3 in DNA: TGTGCCAGTAGTATAGCGACAGGGTTGGGATCGTACGAGCAGTACTTC. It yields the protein CASSIATGLGSYEQYF.

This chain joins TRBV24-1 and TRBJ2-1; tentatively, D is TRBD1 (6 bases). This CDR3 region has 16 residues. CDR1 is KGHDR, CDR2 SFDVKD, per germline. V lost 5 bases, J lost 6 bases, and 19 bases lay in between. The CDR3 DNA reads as TGTGCCACCAGTGGGCTGAACAGGGACCCCATCAATGAGCAGTTCTTC. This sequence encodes CATSGLNRDPINEQFF.

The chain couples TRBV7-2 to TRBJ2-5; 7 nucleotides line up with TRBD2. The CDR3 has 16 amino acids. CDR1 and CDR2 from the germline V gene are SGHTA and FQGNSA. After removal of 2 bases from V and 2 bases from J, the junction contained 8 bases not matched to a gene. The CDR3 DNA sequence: TGTGCCAGCAGCTTATATTCTAGCGGACGACAAGAGACCCAGTACTTC. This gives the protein CASSLYSSGRQETQYF.

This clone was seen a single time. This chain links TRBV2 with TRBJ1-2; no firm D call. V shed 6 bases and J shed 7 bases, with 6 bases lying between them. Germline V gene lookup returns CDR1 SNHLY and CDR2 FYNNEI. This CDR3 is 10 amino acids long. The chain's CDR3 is CASRDIGYTF. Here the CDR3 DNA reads TGTGCCAGCAGAGACATTGGCTACACCTTC.

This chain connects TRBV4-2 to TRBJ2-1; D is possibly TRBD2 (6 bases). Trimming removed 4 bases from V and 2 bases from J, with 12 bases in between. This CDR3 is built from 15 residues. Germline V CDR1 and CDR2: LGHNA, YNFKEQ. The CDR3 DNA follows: TGTGCCAGCAGCCCAGGAGGGGTGACCTACAATGAGCAGTTCTTC. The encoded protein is CASSPGGVTYNEQFF.

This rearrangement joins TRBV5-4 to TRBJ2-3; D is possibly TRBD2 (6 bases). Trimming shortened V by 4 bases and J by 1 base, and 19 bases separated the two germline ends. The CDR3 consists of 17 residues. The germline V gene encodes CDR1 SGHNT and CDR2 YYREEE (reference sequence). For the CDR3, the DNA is TGTGCCAGCAGCGGAGGGGCCGGGACCTCGCGCACAGATACGCAGTATTTT. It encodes CASSGGAGTSRTDTQYF.

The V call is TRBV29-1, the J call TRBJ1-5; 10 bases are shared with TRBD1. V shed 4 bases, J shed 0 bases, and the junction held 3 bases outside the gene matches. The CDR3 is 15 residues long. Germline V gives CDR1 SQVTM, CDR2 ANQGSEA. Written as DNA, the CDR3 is TGCAGCGTTGCGACAGGGGGCAATAGCAATCAGCCCCAGCATTTT. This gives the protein CSVATGGNSNQPQHF.

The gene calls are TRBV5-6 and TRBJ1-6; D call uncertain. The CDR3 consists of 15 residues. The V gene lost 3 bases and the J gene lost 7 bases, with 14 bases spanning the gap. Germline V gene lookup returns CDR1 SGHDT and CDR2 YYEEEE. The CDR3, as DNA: TGTGCCAGCAGCTACACCGAACTAGACAATTCACCCCTCCACTTT. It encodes CASSYTELDNSPLHF.

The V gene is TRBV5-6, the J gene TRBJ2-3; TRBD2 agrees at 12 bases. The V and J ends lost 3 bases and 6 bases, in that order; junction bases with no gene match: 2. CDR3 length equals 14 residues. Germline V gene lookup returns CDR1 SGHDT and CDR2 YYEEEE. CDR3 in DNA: TGTGCCAGCAGCTCGACTAGCGGGGGTGATACGCAGTATTTT. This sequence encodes CASSSTSGGDTQYF.